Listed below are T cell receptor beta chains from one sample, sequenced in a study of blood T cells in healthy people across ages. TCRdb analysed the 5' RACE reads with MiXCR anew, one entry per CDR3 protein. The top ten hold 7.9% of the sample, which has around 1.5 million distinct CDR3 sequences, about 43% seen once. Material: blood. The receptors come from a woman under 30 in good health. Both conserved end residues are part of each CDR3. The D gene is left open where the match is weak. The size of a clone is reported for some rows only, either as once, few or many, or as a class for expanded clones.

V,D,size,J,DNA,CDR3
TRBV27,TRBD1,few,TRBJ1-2,TGTGCCAGCAGCCAGACAGGGGATCGCTACACCTTC,CASSQTGDRYTF
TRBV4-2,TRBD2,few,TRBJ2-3,TGTGCCAGCAGCCAAGACCGGTCGGGGGGGCCCGGAGATACGCAGTATTTT,CASSQDRSGGPGDTQYF
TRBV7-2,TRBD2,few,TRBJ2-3,TGTGCCAGCACGGGACTAGCGGGCACTAGCACAGATACGCAGTATTTT,CASTGLAGTSTDTQYF
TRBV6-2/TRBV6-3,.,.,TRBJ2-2,TGTGCCACCCGGACAGCGAACACCGGGGAGCTGTTTTTT,CATRTANTGELFF
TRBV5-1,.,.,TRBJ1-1,TGCACCAGCAGCCACGACAGTGAAGCTTTCTTT,CTSSHDSEAFF
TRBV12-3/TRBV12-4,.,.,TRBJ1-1,TGTGCCAGCAGAGCCAGGGGTCCCAACACTGAAGCTTTCTTT,CASRARGPNTEAFF
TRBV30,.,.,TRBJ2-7,TGTGCCTGGGGCCGGGAGATCCTCTACGAGCAGTACTTC,CAWGREILYEQYF
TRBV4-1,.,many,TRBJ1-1,TGCGCCAGCAGTGGGCTACACGGTGGGAACACTGAAGCTTTCTTT,CASSGLHGGNTEAFF
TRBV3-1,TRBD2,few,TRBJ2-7,TGTGCCAGCAGCCAGGGCGGACTAGCGGGAGGAGGTTTCTACGAGCAGTACTTC,CASSQGGLAGGGFYEQYF
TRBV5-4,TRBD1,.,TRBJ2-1,TGTGCCAGCAGCTTCTCAACGGGGACAGCGAACAATGAGCAGTTCTTC,CASSFSTGTANNEQFF
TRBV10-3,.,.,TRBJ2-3,TGTGCCATCAGTGAGTCAGGCAGCCGAAATACGCAGTATTTT,CAISESGSRNTQYF
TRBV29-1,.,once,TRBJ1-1,TGCAGTGCTACCCGGGGCGGGGGCAAGACTGAAGCTTTCTTT,CSATRGGGKTEAFF
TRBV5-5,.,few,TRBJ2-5,TGTGCCAGCAGCTTGGAGGAGGCCCAGTACTTC,CASSLEEAQYF
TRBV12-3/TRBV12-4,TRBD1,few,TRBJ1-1,TGTGCCAGCAGTCTGGACAGGGGAACGAACACTGAAGCTTTCTTT,CASSLDRGTNTEAFF
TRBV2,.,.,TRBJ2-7,TGTGCCAGCAGGGCCCGGGGGAAGGGGAACGAGCAGTACTTC,CASRARGKGNEQYF
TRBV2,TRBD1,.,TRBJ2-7,TGTGCCAGCAGTGATGATGAGGACAGGCTACCAGATCCGACCGACGAGCAGTACTTC,CASSDDEDRLPDPTDEQYF
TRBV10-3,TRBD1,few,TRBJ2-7,TGTGCCATCAGACCTGACCCGGGACAGGGGGCCTACGAGCAGTACTTC,CAIRPDPGQGAYEQYF
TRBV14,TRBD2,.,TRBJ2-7,TGTGCCAGCAGCTCGCTCGAGGGACTAGCGGGAAACGAGCAGTACTTC,CASSSLEGLAGNEQYF